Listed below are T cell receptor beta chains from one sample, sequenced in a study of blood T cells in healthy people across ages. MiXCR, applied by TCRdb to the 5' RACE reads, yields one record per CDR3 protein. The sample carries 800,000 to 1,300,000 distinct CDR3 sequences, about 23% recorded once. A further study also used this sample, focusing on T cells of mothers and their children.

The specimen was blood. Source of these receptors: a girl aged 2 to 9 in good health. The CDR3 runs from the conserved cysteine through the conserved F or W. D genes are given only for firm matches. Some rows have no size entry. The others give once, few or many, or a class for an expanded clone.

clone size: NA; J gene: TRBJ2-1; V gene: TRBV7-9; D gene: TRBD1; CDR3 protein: CASSALAFGDSEQFF; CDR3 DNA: TGTGCCAGCAGCGCTCTAGCATTTGGGGACAGTGAGCAGTTCTTC
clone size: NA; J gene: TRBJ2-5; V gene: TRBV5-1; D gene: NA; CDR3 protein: CASSYWTAEETQYF; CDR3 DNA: TGCGCCAGCAGCTATTGGACAGCTGAAGAGACCCAGTACTTC
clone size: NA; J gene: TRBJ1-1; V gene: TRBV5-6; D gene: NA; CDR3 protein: CASSEYMNTEAFF; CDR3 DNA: TGTGCCAGCAGCGAATACATGAACACTGAAGCTTTCTTT
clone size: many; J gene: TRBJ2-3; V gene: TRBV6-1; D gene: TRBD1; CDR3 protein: CASSARTGITDTQYF; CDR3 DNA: TGTGCCAGCAGTGCAAGGACAGGGATAACAGATACGCAGTATTTT
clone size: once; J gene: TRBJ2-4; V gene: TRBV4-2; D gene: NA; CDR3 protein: CASSFRHGQGPKNIQYF; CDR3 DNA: TGTGCCAGCAGCTTCCGCCATGGCCAGGGCCCCAAAAACATTCAGTACTTC
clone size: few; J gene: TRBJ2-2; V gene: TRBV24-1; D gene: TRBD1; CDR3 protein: CATSDPRTGNTGELFF; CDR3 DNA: TGTGCCACCAGTGATCCTAGGACAGGGAACACCGGGGAGCTGTTTTTT
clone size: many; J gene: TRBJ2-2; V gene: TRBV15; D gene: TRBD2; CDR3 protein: CATYLAGGTGELFF; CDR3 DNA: TGTGCCACCTACCTGGCGGGAGGCACCGGGGAGCTGTTTTTT
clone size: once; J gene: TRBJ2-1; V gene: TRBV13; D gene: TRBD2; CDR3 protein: CASSLKGRDEQFF; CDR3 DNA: TGTGCCAGCAGCTTAAAGGGGAGGGATGAGCAGTTCTTC
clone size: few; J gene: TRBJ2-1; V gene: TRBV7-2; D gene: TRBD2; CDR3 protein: CASSFSGGADEQFF; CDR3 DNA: TGTGCCAGCAGTTTTAGCGGGGGGGCTGATGAGCAGTTCTTC
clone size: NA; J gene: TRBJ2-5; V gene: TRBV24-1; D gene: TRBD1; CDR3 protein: CATSPRDRDGETQYF; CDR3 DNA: TGTGCCACCAGCCCCCGGGACAGGGACGGAGAGACCCAGTACTTC
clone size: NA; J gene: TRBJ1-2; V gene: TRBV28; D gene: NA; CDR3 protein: CASSFSDGYTF; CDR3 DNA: TGTGCCAGCAGTTTTAGCGATGGCTACACCTTC
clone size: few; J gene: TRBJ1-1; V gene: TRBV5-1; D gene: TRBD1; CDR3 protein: CASSPGGGTKAFF; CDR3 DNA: TGCGCCAGCAGTCCAGGGGGCGGAACGAAAGCTTTCTTT
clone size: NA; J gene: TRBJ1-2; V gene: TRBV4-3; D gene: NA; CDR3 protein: CASSQDRGGTDGYTF; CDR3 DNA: TGCGCCAGCAGCCAAGATCGGGGAGGGACGGATGGCTACACCTTC
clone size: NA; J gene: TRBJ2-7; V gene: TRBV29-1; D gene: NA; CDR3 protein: CSVEPEPYEQYF; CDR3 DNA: TGCAGCGTCGAACCGGAGCCGTACGAGCAGTACTTC
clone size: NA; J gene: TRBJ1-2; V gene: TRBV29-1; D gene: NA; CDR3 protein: CSVEFGGNGYTF; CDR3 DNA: TGCAGCGTTGAATTCGGGGGGAATGGCTACACCTTC
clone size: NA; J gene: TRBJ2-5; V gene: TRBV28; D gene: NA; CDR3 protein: CASTPGLHAQETQYF; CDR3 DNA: TGTGCCAGCACCCCGGGACTCCACGCACAAGAGACCCAGTACTTC
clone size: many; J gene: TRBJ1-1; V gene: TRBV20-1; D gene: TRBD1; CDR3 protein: CSLSRTGRGEAFF; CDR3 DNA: TGCAGTCTAAGTAGGACAGGTCGGGGTGAAGCTTTCTTT
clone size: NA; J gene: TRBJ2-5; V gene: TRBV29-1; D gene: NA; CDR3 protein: CSVEPAGYQETQYF; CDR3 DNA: TGCAGCGTTGAACCAGCGGGCTATCAAGAGACCCAGTACTTC
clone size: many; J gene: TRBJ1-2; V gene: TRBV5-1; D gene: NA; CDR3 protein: CASSLEGANYGYTF; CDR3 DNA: TGCGCCAGCAGCCTGGAGGGGGCTAACTATGGCTACACCTTC
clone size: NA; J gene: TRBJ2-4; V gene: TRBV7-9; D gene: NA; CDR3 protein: CASSFRDSSNIHYF; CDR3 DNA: TGTGCCAGCAGTTTTCGGGACTCCTCAAACATTCACTACTTC
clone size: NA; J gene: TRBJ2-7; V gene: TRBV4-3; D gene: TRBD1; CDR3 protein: CASSQARLQGYEQYF; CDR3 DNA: TGCGCCAGCAGCCAGGCCCGTCTACAGGGGTACGAGCAGTACTTC